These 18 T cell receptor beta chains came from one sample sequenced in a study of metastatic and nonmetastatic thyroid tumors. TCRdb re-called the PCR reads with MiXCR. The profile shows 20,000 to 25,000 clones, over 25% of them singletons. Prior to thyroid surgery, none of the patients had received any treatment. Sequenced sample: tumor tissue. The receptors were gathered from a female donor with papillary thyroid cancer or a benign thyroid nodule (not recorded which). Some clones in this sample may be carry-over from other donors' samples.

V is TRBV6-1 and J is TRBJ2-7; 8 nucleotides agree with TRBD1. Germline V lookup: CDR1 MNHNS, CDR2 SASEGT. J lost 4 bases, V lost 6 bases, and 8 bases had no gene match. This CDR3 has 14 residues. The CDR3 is CASRGTGGVYEQYF. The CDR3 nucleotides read TGTGCCAGCAGGGGGACAGGTGGGGTATACGAGCAGTACTTC.

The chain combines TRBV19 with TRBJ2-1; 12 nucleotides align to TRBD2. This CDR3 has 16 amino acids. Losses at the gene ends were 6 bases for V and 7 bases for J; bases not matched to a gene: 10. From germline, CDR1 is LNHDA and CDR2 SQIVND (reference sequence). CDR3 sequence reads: CASRAKASGRGNEQFF. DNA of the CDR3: TGTGCCAGTAGAGCGAAGGCTAGCGGGAGGGGGAATGAGCAGTTCTTC.

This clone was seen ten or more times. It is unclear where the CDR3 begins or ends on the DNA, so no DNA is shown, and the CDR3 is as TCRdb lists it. The CDR3 loop reads CASSQYFGINYGYTF. The V call is TRBV14, the J call TRBJ1-2; TRBD1, as called in the table, went unchecked against the DNA. Ends included, the CDR3 has 15 residues. The germline V gene has CDR1 SGHDN and CDR2 FVKESK.

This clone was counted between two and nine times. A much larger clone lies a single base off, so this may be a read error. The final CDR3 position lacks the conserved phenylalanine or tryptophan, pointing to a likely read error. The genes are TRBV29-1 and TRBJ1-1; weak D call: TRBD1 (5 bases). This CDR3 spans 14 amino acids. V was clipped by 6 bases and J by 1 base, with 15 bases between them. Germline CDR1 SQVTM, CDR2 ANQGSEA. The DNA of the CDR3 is TGCAGCGTCTTTAAAATTCAGGGGAACACTGAAGCTTTCTCT. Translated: CSVFKIQGNTEAFS.

CDR3 protein: CASSGRQGAYGYTF. CDR3 DNA sequence: TGTGCCAGCAGTGGCCGACAGGGGGCCTATGGCTACACCTTC. The chain employs TRBV6-1 and TRBJ1-2, with TRBD1 identical over 10 bases. Germline V gives CDR1 MNHNS, CDR2 SASEGT. With V trimmed by 4 bases and J by 4 bases, 3 bases remained unmatched. The CDR3 is 14 residues long.

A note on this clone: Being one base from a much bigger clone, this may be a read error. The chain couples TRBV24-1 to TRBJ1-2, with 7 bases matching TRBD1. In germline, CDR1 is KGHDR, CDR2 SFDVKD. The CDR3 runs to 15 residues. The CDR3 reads CATGETYDRVDGYTF. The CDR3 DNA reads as TGTGCCACCGGTGAGACCTACGACAGGGTCGATGGCTACACCTTC.

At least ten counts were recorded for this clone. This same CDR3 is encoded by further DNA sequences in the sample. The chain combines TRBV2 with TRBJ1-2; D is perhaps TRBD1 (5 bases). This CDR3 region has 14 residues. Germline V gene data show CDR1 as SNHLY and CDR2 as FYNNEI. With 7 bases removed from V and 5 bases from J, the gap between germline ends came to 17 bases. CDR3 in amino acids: CASTAWDPEYGYTF. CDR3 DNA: TGTGCCAGCACCGCCTGGGACCCCGAATATGGCTACACCTTC.

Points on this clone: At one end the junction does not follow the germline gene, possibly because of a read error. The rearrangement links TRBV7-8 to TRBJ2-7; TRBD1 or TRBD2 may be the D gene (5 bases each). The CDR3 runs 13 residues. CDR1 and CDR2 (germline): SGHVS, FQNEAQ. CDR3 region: CASSHYGGDDQYF. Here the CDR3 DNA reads TGTGCCAGCAGCCATTATGGTGGGGACGATCAGTACTTC.

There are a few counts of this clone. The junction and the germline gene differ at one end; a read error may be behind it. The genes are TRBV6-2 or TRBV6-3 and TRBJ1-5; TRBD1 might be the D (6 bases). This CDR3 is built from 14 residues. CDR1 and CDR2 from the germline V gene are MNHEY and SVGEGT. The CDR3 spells CANSLTGLNQPQHF. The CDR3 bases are TGTGCCAACAGCCTAACAGGGCTGAATCAGCCACAGCATTTT.

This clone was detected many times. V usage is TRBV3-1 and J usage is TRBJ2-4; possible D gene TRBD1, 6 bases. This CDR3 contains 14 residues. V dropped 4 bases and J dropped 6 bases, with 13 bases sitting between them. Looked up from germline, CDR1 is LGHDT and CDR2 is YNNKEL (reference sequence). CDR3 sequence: CASSLVGARNIQYF. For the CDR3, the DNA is TGTGCCAGCAGCCTAGTGGGGGCGCGAAACATTCAGTACTTC.

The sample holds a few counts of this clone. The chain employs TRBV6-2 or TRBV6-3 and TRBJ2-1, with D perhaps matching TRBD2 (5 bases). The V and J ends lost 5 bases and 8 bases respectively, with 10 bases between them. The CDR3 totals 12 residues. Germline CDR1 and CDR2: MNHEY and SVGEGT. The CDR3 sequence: CASSLSGDEQFF. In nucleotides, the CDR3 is TGTGCCAGCAGTCTCAGCGGAGATGAGCAGTTCTTC.

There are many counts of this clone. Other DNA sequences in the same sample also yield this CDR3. For the CDR3, the DNA is TGTGCCAGCAGTCCCCTGACAGGGGCGGGAGGGTTCTTC. Its translation: CASSPLTGAGGFF. V and J are TRBV28 and TRBJ2-1; D tentatively fits TRBD1 or TRBD2 (8 bases each). This CDR3 contains 13 residues. Germline loops: CDR1 MDHEN, CDR2 SYDVKM. Trimming took off 5 bases at V and 15 bases at J, with 20 bases between the two ends.

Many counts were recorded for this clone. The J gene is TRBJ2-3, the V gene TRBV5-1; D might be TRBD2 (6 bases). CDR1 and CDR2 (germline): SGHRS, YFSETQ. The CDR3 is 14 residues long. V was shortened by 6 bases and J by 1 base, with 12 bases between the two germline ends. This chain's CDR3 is CASTPAGGTDTQYF. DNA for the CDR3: TGCGCCAGCACCCCAGCGGGTGGCACAGATACGCAGTATTTT.

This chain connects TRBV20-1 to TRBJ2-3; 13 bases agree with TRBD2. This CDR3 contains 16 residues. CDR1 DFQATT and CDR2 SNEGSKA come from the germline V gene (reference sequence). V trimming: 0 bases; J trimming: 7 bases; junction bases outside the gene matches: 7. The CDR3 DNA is TGCAGTGCTAGAGATCGACTAGCGGGAGGAGCAAATACGCAGTATTTT. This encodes CSARDRLAGGANTQYF.

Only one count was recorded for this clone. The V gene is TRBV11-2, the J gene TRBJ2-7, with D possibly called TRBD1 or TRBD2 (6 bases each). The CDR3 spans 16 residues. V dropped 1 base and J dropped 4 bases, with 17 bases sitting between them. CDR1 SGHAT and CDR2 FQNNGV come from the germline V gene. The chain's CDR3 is CASSLGVGAGGYEQYF. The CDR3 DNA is TGTGCCAGCAGCTTAGGTGTGGGGGCCGGGGGTTACGAGCAGTACTTC.

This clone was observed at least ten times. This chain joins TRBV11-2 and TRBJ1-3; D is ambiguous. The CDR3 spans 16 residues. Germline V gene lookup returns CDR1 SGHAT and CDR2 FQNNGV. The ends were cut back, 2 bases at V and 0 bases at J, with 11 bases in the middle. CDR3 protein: CASSLLAADSGNTIYF. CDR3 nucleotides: TGTGCCAGCAGCTTATTGGCGGCAGACTCTGGAAACACCATATATTTT.

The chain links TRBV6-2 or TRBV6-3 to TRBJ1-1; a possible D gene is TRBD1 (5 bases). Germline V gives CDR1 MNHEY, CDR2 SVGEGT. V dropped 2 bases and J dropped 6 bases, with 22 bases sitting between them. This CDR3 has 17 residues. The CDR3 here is CASSYHSHLQVLPEAFF. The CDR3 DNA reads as TGTGCCAGCAGTTACCACTCCCATCTACAGGTACTGCCTGAAGCTTTCTTT.

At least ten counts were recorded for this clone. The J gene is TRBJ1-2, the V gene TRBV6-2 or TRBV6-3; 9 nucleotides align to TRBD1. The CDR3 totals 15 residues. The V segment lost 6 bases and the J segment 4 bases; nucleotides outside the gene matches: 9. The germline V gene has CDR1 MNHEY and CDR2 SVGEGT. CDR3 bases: TGTGCCAGCAGGGGGACAGGGTATCTAGGCTATGGCTACACCTTC. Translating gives CASRGTGYLGYGYTF.